What follows describes a single T cell receptor (beta chain). These data are taken from a study of T cell responses to AZD1222 COVID-19 vaccine. The protocol was immunoSEQ multiplex PCR, while the TCRdb copy is restricted to in-frame clones and leaves out a portion. The sample yields more than 100,000 clones, roughly nine tenths seen once. CDR3 size: 14 residues. Germline CDR1 and CDR2: SNHLY and FYNNEI. Trimming at V came to 6 bases and at J to 4 bases, leaving 6 bases not matched to a gene. The chain joins TRBV2 to TRBJ2-3, with 8 bases matching TRBD1. The specimen comprised peripheral blood, sampled on day 0 of AZD1222 vaccination. This sequence originates from an adult in good health. The CDR3 DNA follows: TGTGCCAGCAGGGACAGGGCTGCCCCAGATACGCAGTATTTT. This gives the protein CASRDRAAPDTQYF.